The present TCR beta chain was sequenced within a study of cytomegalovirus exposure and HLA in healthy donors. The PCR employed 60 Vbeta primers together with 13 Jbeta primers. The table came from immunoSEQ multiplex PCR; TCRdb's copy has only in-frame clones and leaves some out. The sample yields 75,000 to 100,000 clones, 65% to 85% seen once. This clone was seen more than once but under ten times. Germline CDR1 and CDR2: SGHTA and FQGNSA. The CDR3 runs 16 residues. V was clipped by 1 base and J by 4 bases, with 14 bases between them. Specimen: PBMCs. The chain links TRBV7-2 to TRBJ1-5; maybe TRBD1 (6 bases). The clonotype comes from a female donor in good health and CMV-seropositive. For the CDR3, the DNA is TGTGCCAGCAGCTTAGGAACAGGGCGCCTAAATCAGCCCCAGCATTTT. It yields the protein CASSLGTGRLNQPQHF. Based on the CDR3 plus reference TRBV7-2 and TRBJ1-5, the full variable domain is GAGVSQSPSNKVTEKGKDVELRCDPISGHTALYWYRQSLGQGLEFLIYFQGNSAPDKSGLPSDRFSAERTGGSVSTLTIQRTQQEDSAVYLCASSLGTGRLNQPQHFGDGTRLSIL.